Following are 24 T cell receptor beta chains from one sample sequenced in a study of vaccination and CD4 T cells after COVID-19. The antigens of these receptors remain unknown. Sequenced with the Oncomine TCR Beta short-read assay was DNA taken from cultured CD4+ T cells. Each CDR3 protein gets one entry after TCRdb re-called the PCR reads with MiXCR. This table holds some 13,000 distinct CDR3 sequences, 35% found once. Treatment denoted: approximately 9-day PBMC culture with coronavirus spike peptide pools or control peptides (ViraFEST assay). Sequenced sample: CD4+ T cells from blood, cultured in vitro. These receptors all come from a human donor who had recovered from COVID-19.

The chain employs TRBV24-1 and TRBJ2-2; no clear D gene. The V end was cut by 3 bases, the J end by 2 bases, with 9 bases between. CDR1 is KGHDR, CDR2 SFDVKD, per germline. The length of the CDR3 is 15 residues. CDR3 sequence reads: CATSDRVYNTGELFF. The CDR3 DNA sequence: TGTGCCACCAGTGATCGGGTCTACAACACCGGGGAGCTGTTTTTT.

The chain joins TRBV20-1 to TRBJ2-5; D remains ambiguous. Trimming left V 0 bases short and J 2 bases short, with 10 bases between. This CDR3 is 14 amino acids long. Germline V gene data show CDR1 as DFQATT and CDR2 as SNEGSKA (reference sequence). DNA for the CDR3: TGCAGTGCTAGAGATGCTGCCGAGCAAGAGACCCAGTACTTC. Protein product: CSARDAAEQETQYF.

The chain combines TRBV24-1 with TRBJ2-2; TRBD1 might be the D (5 bases). Trimming removed 3 bases at V and 6 bases at J, with 13 bases between. Per germline, CDR1 KGHDR and CDR2 SFDVKD. This CDR3 has 15 amino acids. The CDR3 nucleotides read TGTGCCACCAGTGATCCCCGCAGGGCTCCCGGGGAGCTGTTTTTT. Amino acid sequence: CATSDPRRAPGELFF.

The chain carries TRBV6-2 or TRBV6-3 and TRBJ2-3; D not certain. The CDR3 runs 13 residues. Germline V gene sequence: CDR1 MNHEY, CDR2 SVGEGT. Trimming cost V 5 bases and J 11 bases, with 17 bases left between them. The CDR3 is CASSGPPPLWQYF. The CDR3 DNA reads TGTGCCAGCAGTGGCCCCCCTCCGTTATGGCAGTATTTT.

This clonotype was counted only a few times. The chain recombines TRBV7-9 with TRBJ2-7, with 14 bases aligning to TRBD2. The V gene's germline CDR1 is SEHNR and CDR2 FQNEAQ (reference sequence). The CDR3 runs to 18 residues. The V and J ends lost 5 bases and 2 bases, in that order; junction bases with no gene match: 11. The CDR3 reads CASSMDRGLAGATYEQYF. DNA for the CDR3: TGTGCCAGCAGCATGGACAGGGGACTAGCGGGAGCAACCTACGAGCAGTACTTC.

This chain uses TRBV6-5 with TRBJ2-7; D call uncertain. Trimming took 0 bases from V and 9 from J, leaving 6 bases between them. Germline V gene lookup returns CDR1 MNHEY and CDR2 SVGAGI. The CDR3 has 11 amino acids. CDR3 nucleotide sequence: TGTGCCAGCAGTTACTCTAACTTGCAGTACTTC. It encodes CASSYSNLQYF.

This clonotype was picked up one time. Likely a read error: the CDR3 ends without its conserved phenylalanine or tryptophan. The J gene is TRBJ2-5, the V gene TRBV5-4; D is possibly TRBD1 or TRBD2 (5 bases each). The V end was cut by 0 bases, the J end by 5 bases, with 8 bases between. Germline V gives CDR1 SGHNT, CDR2 YYREEE (reference sequence). The CDR3 runs to 13 residues. CDR3 protein: CASSLVGDETQYY. The CDR3 DNA is TGTGCCAGCAGCTTGGTAGGGGACGAGACCCAGTACTAC.

The table lists this clonotype with a few counts. J is TRBJ2-3 and V is TRBV24-1; 13 bases match TRBD2. J lost 6 bases, V lost 5 bases, and 7 bases had no gene match. Germline V gene sequence: CDR1 KGHDR, CDR2 SFDVKD. The CDR3 totals 16 residues. The CDR3 sequence is CATSVQGLAGSDTQYF. In nucleotides, the CDR3 is TGTGCCACCAGTGTACAGGGACTAGCGGGATCCGATACGCAGTATTTT.

This clonotype was counted once. This sequence joins TRBV30 and TRBJ2-2; D is uncertain. Per germline, CDR1 GTSNPN and CDR2 SVGIG (reference sequence). V was pared by 4 bases and J by 1 base, with 4 bases between. This CDR3 is 12 amino acids long. DNA of the CDR3: TGTGCCTGGAAACAGAACACCGGGGAGCTGTTTTTT. Protein product: CAWKQNTGELFF.

A few counts support this clonotype. V gene TRBV20-1 combines with J gene TRBJ1-5, with 7 bases fitting TRBD1. The CDR3 extends over 18 amino acids. Per the germline V gene, CDR1 is DFQATT and CDR2 is SNEGSKA (reference sequence). V shed 6 bases and J 0 bases; nucleotides not matched to a gene: 17. CDR3 DNA sequence: TGCAGTGCCAGTGACATTCCGGGACAGCGATATAGCAATCAGCCCCAGCATTTT. This codes for CSASDIPGQRYSNQPQHF.

This clonotype was recorded a few times. The chain employs TRBV20-1 and TRBJ2-1; a weak D match, TRBD2 (5 bases). Trimming removed 1 base from V and 0 bases from J, with 22 bases in between. The CDR3 spans 19 residues. CDR1 DFQATT and CDR2 SNEGSKA come from the germline V gene (reference sequence). The CDR3 coding sequence is TGCAGTGCTAGAGGAACGGGCGGGCGCGGCCTTAGCTCCTACAATGAGCAGTTCTTC. The encoded protein is CSARGTGGRGLSSYNEQFF.

The rearrangement uses TRBV5-1 and TRBJ1-1; D is unclear. CDR3 length: 16 residues. In germline, CDR1 is SGHRS, CDR2 YFSETQ. The V and J ends lost 8 bases and 0 bases respectively, with 20 bases between them. This CDR3 is CASWPAPQSMNTEAFF. CDR3 DNA sequence: TGCGCCAGTTGGCCTGCCCCCCAGAGCATGAACACTGAAGCTTTCTTT.

This clonotype has a handful of counts. The chain has TRBV27 and TRBJ2-6; D might be TRBD1 (6 bases). The CDR3 has 18 amino acids. Between the trimmed V and J ends, which lost 8 bases and 0 bases, there was a span of 20 bases. Germline CDR1 reads MNHEY; CDR2 reads SMNVEV (reference sequence). This CDR3 is CASGERTAMTSGANVLTF. In nucleotides, the CDR3 is TGTGCCAGCGGGGAGCGGACAGCTATGACCTCTGGGGCCAACGTCCTGACTTTC.

This clonotype showed up just a few times. The rearrangement joins TRBV20-1 to TRBJ2-1, with 11 bases matching TRBD2. This CDR3 has 14 amino acids. J gave up 2 bases and V 7 bases, and 4 bases lay outside the gene matches. CDR1 DFQATT and CDR2 SNEGSKA come from the germline V gene (reference sequence). For the CDR3, the DNA is TGCAGTGGAAGGACTAGCGGGCCCTACAATGAGCAGTTCTTC. Translation: CSGRTSGPYNEQFF.

This clonotype was seen only a few times. The rearrangement uses TRBV15 and TRBJ2-5; D remains ambiguous. CDR3 length: 12 residues. V was shortened by 2 bases and J by 7 bases, with 8 bases between the two germline ends. In germline, CDR1 is LNHNV, CDR2 YYDKDF (reference sequence). The CDR3 nucleotides read TGTGCCACCAGCAGACCCTCAGGGACCCAGTACTTC. Translating gives CATSRPSGTQYF. Based on the CDR3 plus reference TRBV15 and TRBJ2-5, the full variable domain is DAMVIQNPRYQVTQFGKPVTLSCSQTLNHNVMYWYQQKSSQAPKLLFHYYDKDFNNEADTPDNFQSRRPNTSFCFLDIRSPGLGDTAMYLCATSRPSGTQYFGPGTRLLVL.

The table lists this clonotype with a few counts. The rearrangement links TRBV6-5 to TRBJ1-6; no clear D gene. The CDR3 has 17 amino acids. The V and J ends lost 0 bases and 0 bases respectively, with 9 bases between them. Germline V CDR1 and CDR2: MNHEY, SVGAGI. CDR3 sequence (DNA): TGTGCCAGCAGTTACTCGATGGGGAGCTCCTATAATTCACCCCTCCACTTT. Amino acids: CASSYSMGSSYNSPLHF.

This clonotype was detected only a few times. The J gene is TRBJ2-7, the V gene TRBV20-1, with D possibly called TRBD1 or TRBD2 (5 bases each). Germline V gene data show CDR1 as DFQATT and CDR2 as SNEGSKA (reference sequence). V was cut by 6 bases and J by 6 bases, with 21 bases left in between. This CDR3 spans 14 amino acids. This chain's CDR3 is CSADRRGVPGEQYF. The CDR3 coding sequence is TGCAGTGCAGATCGCCGAGGGGTACCTGGCGAGCAGTACTTC.

The chain links TRBV30 to TRBJ2-7; no clear D gene. Looked up from germline, CDR1 is GTSNPN and CDR2 is SVGIG (reference sequence). The CDR3 runs to 13 residues. Trimming shortened V by 5 bases and J by 3 bases, and 14 bases separated the two germline ends. CDR3 loop: CAWGRWLDYEQYF. The CDR3 nucleotides read TGTGCCTGGGGTCGCTGGCTGGACTACGAGCAGTACTTC. The entire variable domain, with the rest obtained from reference TRBV30 and TRBJ2-7, is as follows: SQTIHQWPATLVQPVGSPLSLECTVEGTSNPNLYWYRQAAGRGLQLLFYSVGIGQISSEVPQNLSASRPQDRQFILSSKKLLLSDSGFYLCAWGRWLDYEQYFGPGTRLTVT.

This clonotype was found a few times. The chain joins TRBV6-5 to TRBJ1-5; D remains ambiguous. Trimming removed 2 bases at V and 4 bases at J, with 12 bases between. The CDR3 runs 15 residues. The germline V gene has CDR1 MNHEY and CDR2 SVGAGI. This CDR3 reads CASSYTDGPNQPQHF. CDR3 nucleotides: TGTGCCAGCAGTTACACGGACGGTCCTAATCAGCCCCAGCATTTT.

This clonotype was seen a few times. The V and J genes are TRBV7-9 and TRBJ2-7; D call uncertain. The V gene lost 4 bases and the J gene lost 0 bases, with 4 bases spanning the gap. Germline CDR1 is SEHNR and CDR2 is FQNEAQ (reference sequence). CDR3 length: 12 amino acids. In nucleotides, the CDR3 is TGTGCCAGCAGCTCTCCCTCCTACGAGCAGTACTTC. This encodes CASSSPSYEQYF.

Only one count was recorded for this clonotype. The rearrangement joins TRBV7-2 to TRBJ2-3; 11 nucleotides line up with TRBD2. Germline assignment: CDR1 SGHTA and CDR2 FQGNSA. J gave up 7 bases and V 5 bases, and 5 bases lay outside the gene matches. CDR3 length: 14 amino acids. The CDR3 DNA is TGTGCCAGCAGCAAAGGGACTAGCGGAAATACGCAGTATTTT. This codes for CASSKGTSGNTQYF.

The CDR3 DNA follows: TGTGCCAGCATTCTAAGCTTGGGGACAGCGAACACTGAAGCTTTCTTT. The encoded protein is CASILSLGTANTEAFF. The rearrangement joins TRBV2 to TRBJ1-1, with TRBD1 matching 7 bases. Germline CDR1 and CDR2: SNHLY and FYNNEI. The CDR3 runs to 16 residues. Germline trimming cut 7 bases from V and 1 base from J; bases unmatched to any gene: 12.

The chain combines TRBV4-2 with TRBJ2-5; the D is unclear. Trimming shortened V by 3 bases and J by 4 bases, and 3 bases separated the two germline ends. The CDR3 covers 11 residues. Per the germline V gene, CDR1 is LGHNA and CDR2 is YNFKEQ. For the CDR3, the DNA is TGTGCCAGCAGCCATTTAGAGACCCAGTACTTC. It specifies CASSHLETQYF.

CDR3 sequence reads: CSARSASIWGLADEQYF. The CDR3 nucleotides read TGCAGTGCGCGGAGTGCGAGTATTTGGGGACTAGCGGACGAGCAGTACTTC. V is TRBV20-1 and J is TRBJ2-7; 11 positions match TRBD2. V trimming: 6 bases; J trimming: 5 bases; junction bases outside the gene matches: 18. The CDR3 spans 17 residues. Germline values: CDR1 DFQATT, CDR2 SNEGSKA (reference sequence).